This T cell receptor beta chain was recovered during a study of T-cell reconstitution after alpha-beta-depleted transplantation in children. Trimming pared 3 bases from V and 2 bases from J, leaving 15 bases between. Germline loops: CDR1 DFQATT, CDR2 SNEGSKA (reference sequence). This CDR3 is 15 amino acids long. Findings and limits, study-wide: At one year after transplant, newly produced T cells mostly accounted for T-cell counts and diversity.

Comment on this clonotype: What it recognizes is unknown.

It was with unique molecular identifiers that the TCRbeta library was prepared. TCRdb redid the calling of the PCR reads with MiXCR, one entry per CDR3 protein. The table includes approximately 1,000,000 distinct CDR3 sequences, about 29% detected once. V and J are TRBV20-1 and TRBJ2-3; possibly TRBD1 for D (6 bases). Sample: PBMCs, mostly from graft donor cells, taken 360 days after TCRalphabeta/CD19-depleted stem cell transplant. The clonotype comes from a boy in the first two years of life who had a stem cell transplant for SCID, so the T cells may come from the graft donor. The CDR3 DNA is TGCAGTGCTAGTGCCACAGGGATACTCACAGATACGCAGTATTTT. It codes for CSASATGILTDTQYF.